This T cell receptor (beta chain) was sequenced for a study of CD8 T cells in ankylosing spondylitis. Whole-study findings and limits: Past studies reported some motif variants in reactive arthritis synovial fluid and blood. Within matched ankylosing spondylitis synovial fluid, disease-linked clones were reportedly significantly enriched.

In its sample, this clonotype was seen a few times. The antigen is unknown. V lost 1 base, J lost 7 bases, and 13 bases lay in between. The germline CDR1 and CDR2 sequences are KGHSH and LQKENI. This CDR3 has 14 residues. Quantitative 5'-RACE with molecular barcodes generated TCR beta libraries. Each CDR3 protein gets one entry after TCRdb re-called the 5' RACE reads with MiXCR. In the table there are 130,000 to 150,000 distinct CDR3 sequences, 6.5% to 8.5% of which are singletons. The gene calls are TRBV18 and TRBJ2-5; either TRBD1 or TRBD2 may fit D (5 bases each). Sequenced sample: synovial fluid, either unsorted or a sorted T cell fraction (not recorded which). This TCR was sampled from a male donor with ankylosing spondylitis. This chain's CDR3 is CASSPLGTYRTQYF. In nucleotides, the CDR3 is TGTGCCAGCTCACCACTAGGGACCTATCGGACCCAGTACTTC. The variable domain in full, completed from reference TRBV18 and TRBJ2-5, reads NAGVMQNPRHLVRRRGQEARLRCSPMKGHSHVYWYRQLPEEGLKFMVYLQKENIIDESGMPKERFSAEFPKEGPSILRIQQVVRGDSAAYFCASSPLGTYRTQYFGPGTRLLVL.